This T cell receptor beta chain derives from a study of T cells in Graves' hyperthyroidism and ophthalmopathy. Across the study: Peripheral blood samples were taken at initial diagnosis, prior to any treatment. Whole-study results and caveats: Classification by a 13 V-J model distinguished ophthalmopathy from stable hyperthyroidism.

This clonotype appeared many times. Its cognate antigen is unknown. Each 10 ml fresh peripheral blood draw supplied the PBMCs. The CDR3 runs 13 residues. V lost 10 bases, J lost 1 base, and 13 bases lay in between. Germline V gene sequence: CDR1 MNHEY, CDR2 SMNVEV (reference sequence). What was amplified from RNA transcripts were TCR beta CDR3 regions. When the TCR CDR3 underwent first-round RT-PCR, the HTBI primer set was used. TCRdb ran MiXCR on the multiplex PCR reads and lists one entry per CDR3 protein. The profile covers some 510,000 distinct CDR3 sequences, with 20% to 25% appearing a single time and roughly 29% taken by the ten largest.

This TCR derives from a man aged 18 to 30 with Graves' hyperthyroidism. The rearrangement uses TRBV27 and TRBJ2-5, with D perhaps TRBD2 (5 bases). Sequenced material: blood. CDR3 loop: CATRGRLQETQYF. The CDR3 DNA reads as TGTGCCACTCGGGGAAGACTCCAAGAGACCCAGTACTTC.